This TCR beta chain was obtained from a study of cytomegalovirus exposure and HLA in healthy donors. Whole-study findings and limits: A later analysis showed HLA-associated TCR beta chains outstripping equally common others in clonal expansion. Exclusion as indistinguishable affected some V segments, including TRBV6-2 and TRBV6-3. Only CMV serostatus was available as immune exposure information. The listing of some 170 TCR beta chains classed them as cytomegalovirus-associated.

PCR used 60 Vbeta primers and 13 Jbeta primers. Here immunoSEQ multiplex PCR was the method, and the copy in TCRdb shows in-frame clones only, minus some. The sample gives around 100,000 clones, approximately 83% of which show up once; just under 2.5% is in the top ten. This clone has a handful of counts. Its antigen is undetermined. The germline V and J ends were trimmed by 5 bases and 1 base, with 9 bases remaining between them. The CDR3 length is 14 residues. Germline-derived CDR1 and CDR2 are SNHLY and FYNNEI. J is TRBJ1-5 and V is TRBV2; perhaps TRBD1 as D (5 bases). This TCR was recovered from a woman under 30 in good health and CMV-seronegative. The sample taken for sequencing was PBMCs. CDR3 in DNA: TGTGCCAGCAGTAAGGAGGGGAGCAATCAGCCCCAGCATTTT. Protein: CASSKEGSNQPQHF.